This T cell receptor beta chain was captured by sequencing in a study of blood T cell repertoires in COVID-19 (dated by TCRdb to the early 2020s). Looking at the study overall: Collaborator samples came from the United States, Italy and Spain and covered acute and convalescent phases of COVID-19. The prospective study material was composed of cDNA or gDNA derived from T cells, B-cell-depleted T cells, or PBMCs. The dataset comprised deeply sampled blood TCRbeta repertoires from subjects exposed to, actively infected with, or recovered from COVID-19. A freely available public database, intended as a resource for researchers studying the immune response to SARS-CoV-2, is where the repertoires were released. Samples came from the ongoing ImmuneRACE study (first 160 participants) plus 1,254 subjects from 6 global collaborators. Nearly every sample came with metadata listing a de-identified subject ID, COVID-19 status, age in years and sex. HLA class I and class II types, where available, came from metadata supplied by the sample provider rather than from assay-based typing.

General study outcomes and caveats: How much clinical and demographic metadata was included differed by source and by participant, and the metadata was provided uncurated.

TCRbeta CDR3 regions were amplified from genomic DNA using the immunoSEQ Assay, a bias-controlled multiplex PCR. From the authors' description of their analysis: The number of nucleated cells in each sample was estimated by amplification of reference gene primers within the assay. Sequence reads were collapsed and filtered to measure the absolute abundance of every unique TCRbeta CDR3 rearrangement. For each sample, productive Simpson clonality was calculated as the square root of Simpson's diversity index across productive rearrangements. What TCRdb holds here is the immuneACCESS table cut down to in-frame rearrangements. Part of the clones is not present; checked against another copy, under half of the missing clones reflect an unresolved V gene, and the others are unexplained. The V and J calls and clone size come from that table; D and trimming were worked out from the DNA. In this sample the table shows fewer than 350,000 clones, around 85% of which occur a single time. Of the sample, around 3.9% is held by the ten largest clones.

The collaborating institutions used their own protocols to collect whole blood in K2EDTA tubes. Collaborator samples were shipped for TCRbeta analysis as frozen whole blood, isolated PBMCs, or DNA extracted from either sample type. This clone was counted a single time. Its recognized antigen is unknown. No quality values exist for individual bases; no much larger clone is one base distant. CDR1 and CDR2 (ENHRY, SYGVKD) derive from the germline V gene. From its cysteine to its phenylalanine, the CDR3 spans 15 amino acids. Just the 45-base CDR3 DNA is kept, in frame starting at base 1. At the junction V is shortened by 10 bases and J by 3 bases; bases outside the gene matches: 14.

The chain employs TRBV10-3 and TRBJ2-7; 8 bases in between match TRBD2. The sequence came from a woman aged 50 to 65 with active or convalescent COVID-19. Material for sequencing was peripheral blood. The encoded CDR3 is CATRREARGRYEQYF. The DNA sequence reads TGTGCCACCAGGCGGGAGGCTCGCGGTCGCTACGAGCAGTACTTC.